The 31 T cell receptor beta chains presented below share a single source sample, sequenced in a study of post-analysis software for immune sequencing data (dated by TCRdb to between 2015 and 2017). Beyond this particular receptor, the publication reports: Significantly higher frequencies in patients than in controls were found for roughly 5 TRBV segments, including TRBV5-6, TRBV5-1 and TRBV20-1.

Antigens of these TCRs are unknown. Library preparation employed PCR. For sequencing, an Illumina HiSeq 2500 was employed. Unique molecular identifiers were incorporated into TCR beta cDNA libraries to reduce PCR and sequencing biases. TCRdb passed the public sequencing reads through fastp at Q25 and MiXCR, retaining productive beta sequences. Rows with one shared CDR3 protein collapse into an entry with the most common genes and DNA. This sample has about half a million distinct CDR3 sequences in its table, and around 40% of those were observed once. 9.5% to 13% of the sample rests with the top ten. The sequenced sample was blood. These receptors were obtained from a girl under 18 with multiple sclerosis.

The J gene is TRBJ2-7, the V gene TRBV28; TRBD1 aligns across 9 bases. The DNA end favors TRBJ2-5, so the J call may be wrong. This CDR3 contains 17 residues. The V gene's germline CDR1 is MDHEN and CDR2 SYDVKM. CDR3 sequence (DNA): TGTGCCAGCAGTTTACCATACAGGGGGCCTAGGCCGGAGACCCAGTACTTC. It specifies CASSLPYRGPRPETQYF.

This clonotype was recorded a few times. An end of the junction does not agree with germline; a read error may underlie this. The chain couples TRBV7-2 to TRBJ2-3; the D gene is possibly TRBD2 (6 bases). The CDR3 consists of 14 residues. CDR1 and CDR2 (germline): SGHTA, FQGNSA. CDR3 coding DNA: TGTGCCAGCAGCCTAGCGTTTAGCACAGATACGCAGTATTTT. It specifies CASSLAFSTDTQYF.

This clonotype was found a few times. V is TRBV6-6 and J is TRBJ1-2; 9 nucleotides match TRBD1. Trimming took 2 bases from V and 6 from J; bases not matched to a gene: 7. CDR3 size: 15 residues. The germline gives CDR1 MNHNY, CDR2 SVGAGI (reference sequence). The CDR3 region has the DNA TGTGCCAGCAGTTACGGAGACAGGGGGGTTAATGGCTACACCTTC. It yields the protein CASSYGDRGVNGYTF.

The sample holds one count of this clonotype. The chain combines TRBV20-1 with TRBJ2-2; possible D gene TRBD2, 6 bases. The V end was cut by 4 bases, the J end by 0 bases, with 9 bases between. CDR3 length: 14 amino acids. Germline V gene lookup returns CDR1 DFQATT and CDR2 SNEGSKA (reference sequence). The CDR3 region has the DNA TGCAGTGCTAAGGGCGGGACGAACACCGGGGAGCTGTTTTTT. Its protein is CSAKGGTNTGELFF.

CDR3: CSARERRPHNEQFF. The CDR3 region has the DNA TGCAGTGCTAGAGAGCGCCGACCCCACAATGAGCAGTTCTTC. V and J are TRBV20-1 and TRBJ2-1, with D unresolved. Trimming cost V 0 bases and J 5 bases, with 11 bases left between them. CDR1 and CDR2 from the germline V gene are DFQATT and SNEGSKA (reference sequence). This CDR3 region has 14 residues.

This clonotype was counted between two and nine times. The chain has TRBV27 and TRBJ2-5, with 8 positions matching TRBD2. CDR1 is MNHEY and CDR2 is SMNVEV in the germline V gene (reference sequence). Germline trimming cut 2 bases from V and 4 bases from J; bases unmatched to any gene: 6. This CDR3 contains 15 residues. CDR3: CASSLKSGRGETQYF. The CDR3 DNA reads TGTGCCAGCAGTTTAAAGAGCGGGAGAGGAGAGACCCAGTACTTC.

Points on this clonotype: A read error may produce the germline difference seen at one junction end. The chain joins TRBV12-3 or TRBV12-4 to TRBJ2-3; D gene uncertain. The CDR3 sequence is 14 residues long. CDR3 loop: CTSSQRTDTDTQYF. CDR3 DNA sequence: TGTACCAGCAGCCAACGGACCGACACAGATACGCAGTATTTT.

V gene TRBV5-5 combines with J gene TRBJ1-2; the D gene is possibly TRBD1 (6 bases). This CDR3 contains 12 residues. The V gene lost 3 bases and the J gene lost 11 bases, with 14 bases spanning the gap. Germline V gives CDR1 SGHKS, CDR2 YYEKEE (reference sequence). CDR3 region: CASSWEGGPYTF. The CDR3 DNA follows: TGTGCCAGCAGCTGGGAGGGGGGCCCATACACCTTC.

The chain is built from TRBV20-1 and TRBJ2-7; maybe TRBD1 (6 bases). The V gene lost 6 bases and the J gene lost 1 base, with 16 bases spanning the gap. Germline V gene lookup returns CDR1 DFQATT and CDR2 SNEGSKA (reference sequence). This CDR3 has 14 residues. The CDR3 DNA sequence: TGCAGTGCGACCGATCGCAGGGGATCCTACGAGCAGTACTTC. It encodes CSATDRRGSYEQYF.

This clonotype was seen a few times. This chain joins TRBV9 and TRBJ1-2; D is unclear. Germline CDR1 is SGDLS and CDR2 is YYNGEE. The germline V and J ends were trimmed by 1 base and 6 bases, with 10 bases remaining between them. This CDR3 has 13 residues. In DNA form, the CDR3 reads TGTGCCAGCAGCGTATCATGGAAGGATGGCTACACCTTC. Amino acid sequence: CASSVSWKDGYTF.

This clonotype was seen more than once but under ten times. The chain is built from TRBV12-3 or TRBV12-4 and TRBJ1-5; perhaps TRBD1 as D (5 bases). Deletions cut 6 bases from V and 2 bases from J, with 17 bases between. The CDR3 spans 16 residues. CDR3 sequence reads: CASSPAAREGNQPQHF. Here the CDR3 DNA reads TGTGCCAGCAGCCCAGCCGCCAGGGAGGGCAATCAGCCCCAGCATTTT.

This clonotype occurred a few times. CDR3 residues: CASSSTGEISYEQYF. The DNA for the CDR3 is TGTGCCAGCAGTTCTACAGGGGAAATTTCCTACGAGCAGTACTTC. The chain joins TRBV28 to TRBJ2-7; 7 positions match TRBD1. Germline values: CDR1 MDHEN, CDR2 SYDVKM. With 4 bases clipped from V and 1 base from J, the junction kept 7 bases outside the gene matches. This CDR3 comprises 15 residues.

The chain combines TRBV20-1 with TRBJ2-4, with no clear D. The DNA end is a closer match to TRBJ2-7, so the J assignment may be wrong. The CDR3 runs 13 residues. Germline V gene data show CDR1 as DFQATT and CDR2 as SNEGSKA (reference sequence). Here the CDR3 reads CSAPALGVYEQYF. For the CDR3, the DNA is TGCAGTGCTCCCGCCCTTGGGGTTTACGAGCAGTACTTC.

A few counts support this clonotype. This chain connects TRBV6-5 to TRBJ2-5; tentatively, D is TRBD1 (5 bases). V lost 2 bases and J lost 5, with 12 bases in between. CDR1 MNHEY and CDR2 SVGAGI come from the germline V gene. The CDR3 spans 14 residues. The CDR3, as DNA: TGTGCCAGCAGTTACCGGGCAGGGATGGAGACCCAGTACTTC. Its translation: CASSYRAGMETQYF.

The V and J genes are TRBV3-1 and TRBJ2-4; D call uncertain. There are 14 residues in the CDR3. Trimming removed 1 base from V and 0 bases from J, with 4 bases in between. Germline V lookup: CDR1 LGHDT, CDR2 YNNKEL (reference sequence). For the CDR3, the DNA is TGTGCCAGCAGCCAAGCGGTAGCCAAAAACATTCAGTACTTC. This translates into CASSQAVAKNIQYF. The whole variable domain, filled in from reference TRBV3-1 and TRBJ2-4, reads DTAVSQTPKYLVTQMGNDKSIKCEQNLGHDTMYWYKQDSKKFLKIMFSYNNKELIINETVPNRFSPKSPDKAHLNLHINSLELGDSAVYFCASSQAVAKNIQYFGAGTRLSVL.

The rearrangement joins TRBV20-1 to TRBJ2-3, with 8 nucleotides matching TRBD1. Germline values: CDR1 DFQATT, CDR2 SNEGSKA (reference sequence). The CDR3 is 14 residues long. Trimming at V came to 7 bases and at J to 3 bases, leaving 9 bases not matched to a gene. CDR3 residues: CSGASRTGTDTQYF. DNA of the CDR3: TGCAGTGGGGCCTCGAGGACAGGGACAGATACGCAGTATTTT.

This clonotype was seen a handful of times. The CDR3 DNA reads as TGTGCCAGCAGCTCCCGGGACGCCGCCTACAATGAGCAGTTCTTC. Its translation: CASSSRDAAYNEQFF. V is TRBV9 and J is TRBJ2-1; tentatively, D is TRBD1 or TRBD2 (5 bases each). The CDR3 extends over 15 amino acids. Germline V gives CDR1 SGDLS, CDR2 YYNGEE. Trimming removed 4 bases from V and 2 bases from J, with 13 bases in between.

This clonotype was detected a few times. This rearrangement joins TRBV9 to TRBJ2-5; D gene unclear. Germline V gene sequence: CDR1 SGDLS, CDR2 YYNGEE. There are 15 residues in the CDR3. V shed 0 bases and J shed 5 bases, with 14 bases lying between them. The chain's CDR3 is CASSVAAALRETQYF. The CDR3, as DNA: TGTGCCAGCAGCGTAGCGGCGGCCCTAAGGGAGACCCAGTACTTC.

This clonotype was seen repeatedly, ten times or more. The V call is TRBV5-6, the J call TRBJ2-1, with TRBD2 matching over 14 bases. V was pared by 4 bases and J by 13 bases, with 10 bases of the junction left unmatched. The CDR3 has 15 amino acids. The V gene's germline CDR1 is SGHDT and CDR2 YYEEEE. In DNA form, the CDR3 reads TGTGCCAGCAGCCCGGGACTAGCGGGGGAGGCCCTTCAGTTCTTC. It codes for CASSPGLAGEALQFF.

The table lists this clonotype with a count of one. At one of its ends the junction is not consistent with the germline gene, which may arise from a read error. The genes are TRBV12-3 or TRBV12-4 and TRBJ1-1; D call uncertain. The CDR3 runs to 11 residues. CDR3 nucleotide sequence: TGTGCCAGCGGTTTTTACGCTGAAGCTTTCTTT. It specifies CASGFYAEAFF.

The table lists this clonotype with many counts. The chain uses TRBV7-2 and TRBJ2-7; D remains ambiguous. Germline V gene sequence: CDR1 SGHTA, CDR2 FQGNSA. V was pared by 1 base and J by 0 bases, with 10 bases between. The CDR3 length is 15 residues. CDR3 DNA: TGTGCCAGCAGCTTAGGGGTCAGCTCCTCCTACGAGCAGTACTTC. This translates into CASSLGVSSSYEQYF.

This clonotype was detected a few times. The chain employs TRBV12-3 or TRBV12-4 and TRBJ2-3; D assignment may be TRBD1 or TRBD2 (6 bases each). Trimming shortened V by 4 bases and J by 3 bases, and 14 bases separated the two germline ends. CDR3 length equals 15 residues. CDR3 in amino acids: CASSSGAAGTDTQYF. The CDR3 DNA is TGTGCCAGCAGTTCGGGGGCGGCTGGTACAGATACGCAGTATTTT.

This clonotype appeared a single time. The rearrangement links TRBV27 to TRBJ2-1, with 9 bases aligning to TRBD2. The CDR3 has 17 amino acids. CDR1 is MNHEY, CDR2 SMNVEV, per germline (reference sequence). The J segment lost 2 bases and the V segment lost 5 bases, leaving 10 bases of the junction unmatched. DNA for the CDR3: TGTGCCAGCAGTCCCCCTATTAGCGGGAGTCCCTACAATGAGCAGTTCTTC. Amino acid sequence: CASSPPISGSPYNEQFF.

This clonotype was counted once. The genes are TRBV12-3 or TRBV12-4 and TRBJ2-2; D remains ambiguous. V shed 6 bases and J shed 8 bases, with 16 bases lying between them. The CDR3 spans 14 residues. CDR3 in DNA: TGTGCCAGCAGCGCCGAACTCACAAGAGGGGAGCTGTTTTTT. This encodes CASSAELTRGELFF.

The CDR3 DNA reads as TGCGCCAGCAGCTTGGCGGCTGACCAAAACATTCAGTACTTC. Translating gives CASSLAADQNIQYF. The V gene is TRBV5-1, the J gene TRBJ2-4; D remains unclear. The CDR3 is 14 amino acids. V was clipped by 0 bases and J by 5 bases, with 9 bases between them. Germline lookup yields CDR1 SGHRS and CDR2 YFSETQ.

The CDR3 loop is CASSRGLAGQGEQFF. CDR3 coding DNA: TGCGCCAGCAGCCGCGGACTAGCGGGGCAGGGTGAGCAGTTCTTC. This chain joins TRBV4-1 and TRBJ2-1; 12 bases align to TRBD2. The V segment lost 4 bases and the J segment 9 bases; nucleotides outside the gene matches: 7. Germline CDR1 MGHRA, CDR2 YSYEKL. The CDR3 runs to 15 residues.

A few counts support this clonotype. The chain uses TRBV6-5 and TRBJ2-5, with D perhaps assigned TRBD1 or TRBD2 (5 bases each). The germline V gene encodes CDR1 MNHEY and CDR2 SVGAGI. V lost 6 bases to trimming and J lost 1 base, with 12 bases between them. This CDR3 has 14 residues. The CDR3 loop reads CASSYTGLQETQYF. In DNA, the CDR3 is TGTGCCAGCAGCTATACAGGACTCCAAGAGACCCAGTACTTC.

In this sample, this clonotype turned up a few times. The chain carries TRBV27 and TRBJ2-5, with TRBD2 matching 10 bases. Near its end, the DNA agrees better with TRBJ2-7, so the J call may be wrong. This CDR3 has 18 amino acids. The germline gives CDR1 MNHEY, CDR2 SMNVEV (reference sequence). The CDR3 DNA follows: TGTGCCAGCAGTCCTCTCTTCCTAGCGGGAGTCCCTCTTGGCGAGCAGTACTTC. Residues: CASSPLFLAGVPLGEQYF.

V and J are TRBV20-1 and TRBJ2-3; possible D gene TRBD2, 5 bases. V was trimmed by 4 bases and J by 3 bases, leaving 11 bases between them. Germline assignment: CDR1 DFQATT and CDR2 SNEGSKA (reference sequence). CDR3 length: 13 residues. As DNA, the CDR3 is TGCAGTGCTAATGAGGGCCTTACAGATACGCAGTATTTT. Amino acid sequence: CSANEGLTDTQYF.

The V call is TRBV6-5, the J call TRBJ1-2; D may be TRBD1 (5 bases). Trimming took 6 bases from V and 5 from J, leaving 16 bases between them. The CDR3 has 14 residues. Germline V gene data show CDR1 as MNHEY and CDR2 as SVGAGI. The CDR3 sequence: CASRRAGRVYGYTF. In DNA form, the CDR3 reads TGTGCCAGCAGGAGAGCGGGACGAGTTTATGGCTACACCTTC.

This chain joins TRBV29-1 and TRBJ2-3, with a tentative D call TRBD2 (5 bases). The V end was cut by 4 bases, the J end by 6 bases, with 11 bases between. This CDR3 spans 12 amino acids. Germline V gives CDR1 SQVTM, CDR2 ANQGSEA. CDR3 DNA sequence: TGCAGCGTTGGGATTAGCGCCGATACGCAGTATTTT. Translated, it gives CSVGISADTQYF.